A selection of T cell receptor beta chains follows, all from one sample in a study of T cells in localized non-small cell lung cancer. TCRdb's copy holds only in-frame clones and misses some; the assay was immunoSEQ multiplex PCR. Of roughly 16,000 clones in the sample, around 80% were seen once. The sequencing here drew on peripheral blood, taken before any cancer treatment. These receptors originate from a male donor aged 60 or older with stage I lung adenocarcinoma. Both conserved end residues are part of each CDR3. A D gene is named only where the DNA matches it firmly. Clone size appears in some rows only: once, few, many, or a class for an expanded clone.

clone size	J gene	D gene	V gene	CDR3 length	CDR3 DNA	CDR3 protein
.	TRBJ1-6	.	TRBV2	14	TGTGCCAGCATTCGGGGTTTCGATAATTCACCCCTCCACTTT	CASIRGFDNSPLHF
.	TRBJ1-1	TRBD1	TRBV7-7	13	TGTGCTAGCAGCTTGAAACAGGGGACTGAAGCTTTCTTT	CASSLKQGTEAFF
.	TRBJ1-2	TRBD1	TRBV5-1	16	TGCGCCAGCAGTATGACAGGGACATTTCCTAACTATGGCTACACCTTC	CASSMTGTFPNYGYTF
.	TRBJ2-7	TRBD2	TRBV6-1	19	TGTGCCAGCAGTGAAGAAACAGGGAGTCTAGCGGGGGGCCCTGAGGAGCAGTACTTC	CASSEETGSLAGGPEEQYF
.	TRBJ2-7	TRBD1	TRBV5-4	16	TGTGCCAGCAGCCGAGAACCGACAGGGGCTAGGTACGAGCAGTACTTC	CASSREPTGARYEQYF
.	TRBJ1-5	.	TRBV30	13	TGTGCCTGGAGTGTAGGGGGCAATCAGCCCCAGCATTTT	CAWSVGGNQPQHF
.	TRBJ1-2	.	TRBV13	16	TGTGCCAGCAGCTTATACCCCCGGGGGGCAGGCTATGGCTACACCTTC	CASSLYPRGAGYGYTF
.	TRBJ2-7	.	TRBV6-5	15	TGTGCCAGCAGTTACTCGGGGCGGGGCACCTACGAGCAGTACTTC	CASSYSGRGTYEQYF
.	TRBJ2-7	TRBD1	TRBV6-6	14	TGTGCCAGCAGGCAGGGGGATCTATCCTACGAGCAGTACTTC	CASRQGDLSYEQYF
.	TRBJ2-1	TRBD2	TRBV19	16	TGTGCCAGTAGTATCAGGGGGATACTAGCGGGATATGAGCAGTTCTTC	CASSIRGILAGYEQFF
.	TRBJ1-2	TRBD1	TRBV15	15	TGTGCCACCAGCAGAGGGGACAGGCCTGACTATGGCTACACCTTC	CATSRGDRPDYGYTF
.	TRBJ1-3	.	TRBV28	14	TGTGCCACCGAAGGCGGTGGCCTTCGAAACACCATATATTTT	CATEGGGLRNTIYF
few	TRBJ2-7	TRBD1	TRBV2	15	TGTGCCAGCAGTGCCCCCGTTGGGACAGGTAACGAGCAGTACTTC	CASSAPVGTGNEQYF
.	TRBJ2-7	.	TRBV11-2	15	TGTGCCAGCAGCCTCATGACAGGCCCAAACTACGAGCAGTACTTC	CASSLMTGPNYEQYF
.	TRBJ1-1	TRBD1	TRBV7-3	13	TGTGCCAGCAGCTCCTCAGGGGGAACTGAAGCTTTCTTT	CASSSSGGTEAFF
.	TRBJ1-1	.	TRBV19	20	TGTGCCAGAGAGGACCCCGCCCCCCGAGGGGGGCACGGGGCTAACACTGAAGCTTTCTTT	CAREDPAPRGGHGANTEAFF
.	TRBJ2-5	TRBD2	TRBV29-1	12	TGCAGCGTTGGAGCGGGAGACGAGACCCAGTACTTC	CSVGAGDETQYF